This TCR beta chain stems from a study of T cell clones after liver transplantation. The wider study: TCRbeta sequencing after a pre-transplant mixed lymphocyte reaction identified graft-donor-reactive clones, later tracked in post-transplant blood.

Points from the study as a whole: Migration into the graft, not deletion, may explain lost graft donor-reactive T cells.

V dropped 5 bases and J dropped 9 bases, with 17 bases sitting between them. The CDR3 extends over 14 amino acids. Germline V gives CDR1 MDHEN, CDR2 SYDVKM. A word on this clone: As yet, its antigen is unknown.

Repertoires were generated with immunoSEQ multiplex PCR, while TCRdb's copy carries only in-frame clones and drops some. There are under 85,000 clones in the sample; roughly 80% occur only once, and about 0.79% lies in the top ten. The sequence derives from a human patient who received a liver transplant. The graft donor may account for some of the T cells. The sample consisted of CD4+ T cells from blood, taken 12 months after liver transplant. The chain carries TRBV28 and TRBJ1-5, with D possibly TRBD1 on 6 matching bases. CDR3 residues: CASSPPQGTRPQHF. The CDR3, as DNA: TGTGCCAGCAGTCCCCCACAGGGAACGCGGCCCCAGCATTTT.